A selection of T cell receptor beta chains follows, all from one sample in a study of OX40 agonist ivuxolimab in advanced cancers. TCRdb's copy holds only in-frame clones and misses some; the assay was immunoSEQ multiplex PCR. The sample includes 85,000 to 130,000 clones, roughly nine tenths of them seen just once. Material: CD4+ or CD8+ T cells sorted from blood, obtained in a trial of the OX40 agonist ivuxolimab. The receptor source for this set is an adult with an advanced solid tumor such as melanoma, head and neck, liver or kidney cancer. The CDR3 runs from the conserved cysteine through the conserved F or W. A D gene is named only where the DNA matches it firmly. Expanded clones get a size class; other rows say once, few or many, or leave the size out.

J gene | D gene | clone size | V gene | CDR3 DNA | CDR3 protein
TRBJ1-1 | NA | few | TRBV5-1 | TGCGCCAGCAGCTTGGGGCAGGGGATTTCAGAAGCTTTCTTT | CASSLGQGISEAFF
TRBJ2-1 | NA | NA | TRBV18 | TGTGCCAGCTCACCACTCGATAGTCATGAGCAGTTCTTC | CASSPLDSHEQFF
TRBJ2-5 | NA | NA | TRBV10-2 | TGCGCCAGCATCGGTCGGGCCGGGGAGACCCAGTACTTC | CASIGRAGETQYF
TRBJ2-1 | TRBD2 | NA | TRBV6-4 | TGTGCCAGCAGTGACCGCGGCGGGGGGACCTACAATGAGCAGTTCTTC | CASSDRGGGTYNEQFF
TRBJ1-2 | NA | NA | TRBV29-1 | TGCAGCGCCGAAGGACAGCTTGGAGGGGGCTACACCTTC | CSAEGQLGGGYTF
TRBJ2-4 | TRBD1 | NA | TRBV27 | TGTGCCAGCAGGCCGACAGGGGTTGGAGCCAAAAACATTCAGTACTTC | CASRPTGVGAKNIQYF
TRBJ1-1 | NA | NA | TRBV11-3 | TGTGCCAGCAGCTTAGATAACGGGTACAGGGCTGAAGCTTTCTTT | CASSLDNGYRAEAFF
TRBJ2-2 | NA | NA | TRBV7-2 | TGTGCCAGCAGCCGCCGGGACCTAGTCACCGGGGAGCTGTTTTTT | CASSRRDLVTGELFF
TRBJ1-5 | NA | NA | TRBV19 | TGTGCCAGTAGGGAGAGGGGAGGGAGCGAGGTGCAGCCCCAGCATTTT | CASRERGGSEVQPQHF
TRBJ2-3 | NA | NA | TRBV5-1 | TGCGCCAGCAGCTCTGGGGCGGGGGCTCTCACAGATACGCAGTATTTT | CASSSGAGALTDTQYF
TRBJ2-6 | NA | NA | TRBV5-1 | TGCGCCAGCAGCTTGGGCACAGGGTTTTACTCTGGGGCCAACGTCCTGACTTTC | CASSLGTGFYSGANVLTF
TRBJ1-4 | NA | once | TRBV9 | TGTGCCAGCAGCCAAAGCTCGGCGAATGAAAAACTGTTTTTT | CASSQSSANEKLFF
TRBJ2-1 | NA | NA | TRBV18 | TGTGCCAGCTCTCGATGGACACCGAACTACAATGAGCAGTTCTTC | CASSRWTPNYNEQFF
TRBJ2-5 | TRBD1 | NA | TRBV7-2 | TGTGCCAGCAGCTTAGGGACAGGGGTGCGAGAGACCCAGTACTTC | CASSLGTGVRETQYF
TRBJ1-1 | NA | NA | TRBV18 | TGTGCCAGCTCACCAACGACAGCTCGGAAGGCTGAAGCTTTCTTT | CASSPTTARKAEAFF
TRBJ2-7 | TRBD1 | NA | TRBV28 | TGTGCCAGCAGTTTAGCAGGGACAGGGAGTTCCTACGAGCAGTACTTC | CASSLAGTGSSYEQYF
TRBJ1-6 | NA | NA | TRBV19 | TGTGCCAGTAGTAGGGGATCGGGGTATTCACCCCTCCACTTT | CASSRGSGYSPLHF
TRBJ1-2 | NA | NA | TRBV9 | TGTGCCAGCAGCGTTCAAGAAAACTATGGCTACACCTTC | CASSVQENYGYTF
TRBJ1-1 | NA | NA | TRBV4-3 | TGCGCCAGCAGCCCGAGGGTCGGGGGGAACACTGAAGCTTTCTTT | CASSPRVGGNTEAFF
TRBJ2-2 | NA | NA | TRBV6-4 | TGTGCCAGCAGTCCTCTAACGAACACCGGGGAGCTGTTTTTT | CASSPLTNTGELFF
TRBJ1-1 | NA | NA | TRBV19 | TGTGCCAGTGGAAGGAGGGGAGCTGCTGAAGCTTTCTTT | CASGRRGAAEAFF
TRBJ2-1 | TRBD2 | NA | TRBV7-9 | TGTGCCAGCAGCCCGGGACTAGGGTATGAGCAGTTCTTC | CASSPGLGYEQFF
TRBJ1-2 | TRBD1 | NA | TRBV4-1 | TGCGCCAGCAGCCAAAATAGGGACAGGGGGCTAGGCTATGGCTACACCTTC | CASSQNRDRGLGYGYTF
TRBJ1-1 | NA | NA | TRBV20-1 | TGCAGTGCTAGAGAGCCCTACATCGTCACTTTT | CSAREPYIVTF
TRBJ2-2 | NA | NA | TRBV10-3 | TGTGCCATCAGTGGGAGTGGGGCAGGGACGAACACCGGGGAGCTGTTTTTT | CAISGSGAGTNTGELFF
TRBJ1-5 | NA | NA | TRBV7-8 | TGTGCCAGCAGCTTCCGGATGCCCAATCAGCCCCAGCATTTT | CASSFRMPNQPQHF
TRBJ2-1 | TRBD1 | NA | TRBV14 | TGTGCCAGCAGCGAACCCGGGACAGGGGTGAATGAGCAGTTCTTC | CASSEPGTGVNEQFF
TRBJ1-2 | TRBD1 | NA | TRBV27 | TGTGCCAGCAGTGCTCCGGGACAGAATGGCTACACCTTC | CASSAPGQNGYTF
TRBJ1-1 | NA | NA | TRBV6-1 | TGTGCCAGCAGTGAAGCTTTACGGCTAGCTGAAGCTTTCTTT | CASSEALRLAEAFF
TRBJ2-5 | NA | NA | TRBV7-7 | TGTGCTAGCAGCTCCCAACACCAGGAGACCCAGTACTTC | CASSSQHQETQYF
TRBJ1-3 | NA | NA | TRBV9 | TGTGCCAGCAGCGTAGAGGTGGGGGGAAACACCATATATTTT | CASSVEVGGNTIYF
TRBJ1-2 | TRBD1 | few | TRBV28 | TGTGCCAGCAGTCCACCGACAGGGGTGAACTATGGCTACACCTTC | CASSPPTGVNYGYTF
TRBJ2-1 | NA | NA | TRBV7-9 | TGTGCCAGCAGCTTGGGAGGGGGCTTTGAGCAGTTCTTC | CASSLGGGFEQFF
TRBJ2-1 | TRBD2 | NA | TRBV11-2 | TGTGCCAGCAGCTTAGGATGGACTAGCGGGGTTAATGAGCAGTTCTTC | CASSLGWTSGVNEQFF
TRBJ2-1 | TRBD2 | NA | TRBV7-6 | TGTGCCAGCAGCCCGAGGACTAGCGGGGGGCCGGGTGAGCAGTTCTTC | CASSPRTSGGPGEQFF
TRBJ1-3 | TRBD1 | NA | TRBV10-1 | TGCGCCAGCAGTCCAGGGGGCTCTGGAAACACCATATATTTT | CASSPGGSGNTIYF
TRBJ1-2 | TRBD1 | once | TRBV4-3 | TGCGCCAGCAGCCAAGACGCCAGCCAGGGGGCTTTGGGGGGCTACACCTTC | CASSQDASQGALGGYTF
TRBJ2-1 | NA | NA | TRBV5-1 | TGCGCCAGCAGCTTGTTGACAGTTGGCAGCAATGAGCAGTTCTTC | CASSLLTVGSNEQFF
TRBJ1-5 | NA | NA | TRBV28 | TGTGCCAGCAGCATACGAGTTCAGCCCCAGCATTTT | CASSIRVQPQHF
TRBJ2-5 | NA | once | TRBV5-6 | TGTGCCAGCAGCCCCGGGTGGGGGGCGCGGGTGACCCAGTACTTC | CASSPGWGARVTQYF
TRBJ1-2 | NA | NA | TRBV7-2 | TGTGCCAGCAGCTCGGGTCAGGGCTACACCTTC | CASSSGQGYTF
TRBJ2-2 | NA | NA | TRBV6-6 | TGTGCCAGCAGTTACAGAGGAAACACCGGGGAGCTGTTTTTT | CASSYRGNTGELFF
TRBJ2-3 | TRBD1 | NA | TRBV7-9 | TGTGCCACCGACCGGGACAGGTCCACAGATACGCAGTATTTT | CATDRDRSTDTQYF
TRBJ2-5 | NA | NA | TRBV6-1 | TGTGCCAGCAGTGAAAATCACAGACAAGAGACCCAGTACTTC | CASSENHRQETQYF
TRBJ1-1 | NA | NA | TRBV5-1 | TGCGCCAGCAGCCTAACAACGAACACTGAAGCTTTCTTT | CASSLTTNTEAFF
TRBJ1-4 | NA | NA | TRBV7-2 | TGTGCCAGCAGCTTAGCGGGGGACGGGGCATCTAATGAAAAACTGTTTTTT | CASSLAGDGASNEKLFF
TRBJ2-7 | NA | few | TRBV16 | TGTGCCAGCAGCTCCAATCACCTCTACGAGCAGTACTTC | CASSSNHLYEQYF
TRBJ2-2 | NA | NA | TRBV5-4 | TGTGCCAGCAGCTTGGGTGGGGGCTGGGGCACCGGGGAGCTGTTTTTT | CASSLGGGWGTGELFF
TRBJ1-5 | NA | NA | TRBV28 | TGTGCCAGCAGTCCCGCTCCACTCAGGGACCAGCCCCAGCATTTT | CASSPAPLRDQPQHF
TRBJ1-2 | NA | NA | TRBV4-3 | TGCGCCAGCAGCCAAGAAACGGGCCTAGGCTACACCTTC | CASSQETGLGYTF
TRBJ2-5 | NA | few | TRBV19 | TGTGCCAGTAGTATGGGCGGGGCCCAAGAGACCCAGTACTTC | CASSMGGAQETQYF
TRBJ2-1 | TRBD2 | once | TRBV11-3 | TGTGCCAGCAGTCTTAGCGGGGGGGCCGGCTATGAGCAGTTCTTC | CASSLSGGAGYEQFF